This record concerns one TCR beta chain sequence. Its antigen is not known. This sample was taken from a study of CD8 T cells in Susac syndrome. At the level of the study: Among the Susac syndrome patients sequenced, about 6 had active disease and about eight were in remission. Patients with Susac syndrome were, at the time of blood collection, therapy-naive, maintained on corticosteroids, or maintained on intravenous immunoglobulin alone.

The germline CDR1 and CDR2 sequences are MGHRA and YSYEKL. Trimming pared 4 bases from V and 3 bases from J, leaving 18 bases between. CDR3 length equals 16 residues. Overall study results and limits: The study identified approximately seventeen and five Susac-specific public clones in total CD8+ and CD8+ TEMRA repertoires. In Susac syndrome, CD8+ expansion was highest in TEMRA and active disease.

RNA was extracted with the RNeasy kit, and a quantity of 0.5 to 1 ug was reverse transcribed using random hexamers. Using its own MiXCR run on the immunoSEQ multiplex PCR reads, TCRdb lists one record per CDR3 protein. The sample lists 200,000 or so distinct CDR3 sequences, about 95% occurring once. Sequencing was done on a sample of CD8+ T cells from PBMCs. The receptor was derived from a human donor with Susac syndrome. The chain employs TRBV4-1 and TRBJ1-1, with D uncertain. The CDR3 DNA follows: TGCGCCAGCAGCCGGGAGGAGGTTCCACGGGACACTGAAGCTTTCTTT. Its translation is CASSREEVPRDTEAFF.